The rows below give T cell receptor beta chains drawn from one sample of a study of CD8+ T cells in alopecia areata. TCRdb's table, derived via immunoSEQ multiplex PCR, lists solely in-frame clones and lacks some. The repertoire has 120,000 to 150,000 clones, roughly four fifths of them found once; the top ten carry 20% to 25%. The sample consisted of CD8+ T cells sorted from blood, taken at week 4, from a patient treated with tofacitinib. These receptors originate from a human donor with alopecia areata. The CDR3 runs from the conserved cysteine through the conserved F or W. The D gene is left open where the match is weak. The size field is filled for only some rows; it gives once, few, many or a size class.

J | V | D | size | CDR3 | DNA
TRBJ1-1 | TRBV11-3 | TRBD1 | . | CASSPFDRGQEGAFF | TGTGCCAGCAGCCCTTTCGACAGGGGTCAAGAGGGAGCTTTCTTT
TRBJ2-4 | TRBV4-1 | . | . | CASSQWPGQDDIQYF | TGCGCCAGCAGCCAATGGCCCGGGCAAGATGACATTCAGTACTTC
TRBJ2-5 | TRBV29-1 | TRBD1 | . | CSVPGQGAETQYF | TGCAGCGTTCCTGGACAGGGGGCCGAGACCCAGTACTTC
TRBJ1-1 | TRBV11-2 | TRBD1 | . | CASSTYRGQNTEAFF | TGTGCCAGCAGCACCTACAGGGGGCAGAACACTGAAGCTTTCTTT
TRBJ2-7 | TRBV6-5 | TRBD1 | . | CASSQDRVGYEQYF | TGTGCCAGCAGCCAGGACAGGGTGGGCTACGAGCAGTACTTC
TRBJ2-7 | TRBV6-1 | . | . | CASIGDRSYEQYF | TGTGCCAGCATTGGCGACAGGAGTTACGAGCAGTACTTC
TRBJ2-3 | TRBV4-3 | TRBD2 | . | CASSQDRTSSGAQYF | TGCGCCAGCAGCCAAGATAGGACTAGTAGTGGGGCGCAGTATTTT
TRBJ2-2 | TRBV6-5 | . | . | CASSELAGELFF | TGTGCCAGCAGTGAACTAGCTGGGGAGCTGTTTTTT
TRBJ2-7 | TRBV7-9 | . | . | CASSFGFSPYEQYF | TGTGCCAGCAGCTTTGGGTTCAGCCCCTACGAGCAGTACTTC
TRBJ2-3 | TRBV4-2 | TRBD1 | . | CASSQSTRGPFTDTQYF | TGTGCCAGCAGCCAAAGTACGAGGGGGCCTTTCACAGATACGCAGTATTTT
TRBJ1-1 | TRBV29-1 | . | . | CSVAGGKRTEAFF | TGCAGCGTGGCGGGGGGGAAACGCACTGAAGCTTTCTTT
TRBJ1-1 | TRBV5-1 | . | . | CASRRDDLDTEAFF | TGCGCCAGCAGGCGGGACGACCTGGACACTGAAGCTTTCTTT
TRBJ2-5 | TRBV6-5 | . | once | CASSYSNPRETQYF | TGTGCCAGCAGTTACTCGAACCCTCGGGAGACCCAGTACTTC
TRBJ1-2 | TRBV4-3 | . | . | CASSPEGRVYGYTF | TGCGCCAGCAGCCCAGAGGGTCGAGTCTATGGCTACACCTTC
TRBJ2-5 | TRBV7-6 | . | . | CASSLNRQSGKTQYF | TGTGCCAGCAGCTTGAACCGGCAGTCGGGAAAGACCCAGTACTTC
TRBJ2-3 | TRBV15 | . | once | CATSEGWGGTDTQYF | TGTGCCACCAGCGAAGGTTGGGGGGGCACAGATACGCAGTATTTT
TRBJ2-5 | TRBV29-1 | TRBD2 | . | CSVDPALAEEETQYF | TGCAGCGTTGATCCGGCGCTAGCGGAGGAAGAGACCCAGTACTTC
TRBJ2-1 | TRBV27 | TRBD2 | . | CASSPVGLAGPNSYNEQFF | TGTGCCAGCAGTCCTGTGGGACTAGCGGGGCCTAACTCCTACAATGAGCAGTTCTTC
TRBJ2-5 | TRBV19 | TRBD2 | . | CASSERGGIKETQYF | TGTGCCAGTAGTGAGCGGGGTGGAATTAAAGAGACCCAGTACTTC
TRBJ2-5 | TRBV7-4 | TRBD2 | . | CASSPPRGSGGPQETQYF | TGTGCCAGCAGCCCTCCTCGGGGTAGCGGGGGACCCCAAGAGACCCAGTACTTC
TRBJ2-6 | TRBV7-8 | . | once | CASSLGTSSANVLTF | TGTGCCAGCAGCTTAGGCACCTCCAGCGCCAACGTCCTGACTTTC
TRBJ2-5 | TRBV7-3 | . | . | CASSLKGGPQETQYF | TGTGCCAGCAGCTTAAAGGGGGGGCCTCAAGAGACCCAGTACTTC
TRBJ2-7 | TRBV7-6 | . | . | CASSLGQEGYEQYF | TGTGCCAGCAGCTTAGGACAGGAGGGGTACGAGCAGTACTTC
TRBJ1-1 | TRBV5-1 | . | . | CASSVFPGRPMNTEAFF | TGCGCCAGCAGCGTATTTCCGGGACGTCCCATGAACACTGAAGCTTTCTTT
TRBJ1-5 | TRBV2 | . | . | CASRAQGGGNQPQHF | TGTGCCAGCAGGGCACAGGGAGGGGGAAATCAGCCCCAGCATTTT
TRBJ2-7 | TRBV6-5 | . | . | CASTAPISYEQYF | TGTGCCAGCACGGCCCCGATCTCCTACGAGCAGTACTTC
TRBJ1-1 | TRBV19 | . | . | CASSQSGNTEAFF | TGTGCCAGTAGCCAGTCTGGGAACACTGAAGCTTTCTTT
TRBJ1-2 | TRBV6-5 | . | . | CASSSFQLNYGYTF | TGTGCCAGCAGTTCCTTCCAACTAAACTATGGCTACACCTTC
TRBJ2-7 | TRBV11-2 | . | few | CASSLDRYEQYF | TGTGCCAGCAGCTTAGATCGCTACGAGCAGTACTTC
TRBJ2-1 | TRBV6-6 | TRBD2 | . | CASSYSALADNEQFF | TGTGCCAGCAGTTACTCTGCACTAGCGGACAATGAGCAGTTCTTC
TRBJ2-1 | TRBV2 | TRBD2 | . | CASKGRGGRNEQFF | TGTGCCAGCAAGGGACGGGGGGGCCGGAATGAGCAGTTCTTC
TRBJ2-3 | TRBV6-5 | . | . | CASGSGAGTDTQYF | TGTGCCAGCGGCAGTGGGGCTGGCACAGATACGCAGTATTTT
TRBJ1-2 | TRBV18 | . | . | CASSPTPVGTGRFNGYTF | TGTGCCAGCTCACCAACCCCGGTAGGAACAGGGAGGTTCAATGGCTACACCTTC
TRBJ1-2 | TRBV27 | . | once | CASSLPVISMGVRYGYTF | TGTGCCAGCAGTTTACCAGTGATATCGATGGGAGTTCGGTATGGCTACACCTTC
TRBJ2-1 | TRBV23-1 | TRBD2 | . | CASSQSRRGARNEQFF | TGCGCCAGCAGTCAATCTAGGCGGGGGGCGCGGAATGAGCAGTTCTTC
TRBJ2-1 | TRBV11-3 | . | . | CASSLGGTHAFF | TGTGCCAGCAGCTTAGGCGGGACCCACGCGTTCTTC
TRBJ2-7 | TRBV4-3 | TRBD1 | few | CASSHSGTGEVYEQYF | TGCGCCAGCAGCCATTCTGGGACAGGGGAGGTCTACGAGCAGTACTTC
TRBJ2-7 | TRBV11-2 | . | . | CASSLNSGDLSYEQYF | TGTGCCAGCAGCTTAAACTCGGGGGATCTGTCCTACGAGCAGTACTTC
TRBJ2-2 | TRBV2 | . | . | CASSELASDTGELFF | TGTGCCAGCAGTGAGCTAGCTTCGGACACCGGGGAGCTGTTTTTT
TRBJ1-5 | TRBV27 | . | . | CASNTGPNQPQHF | TGTGCCAGCAATACAGGTCCCAATCAGCCCCAGCATTTT